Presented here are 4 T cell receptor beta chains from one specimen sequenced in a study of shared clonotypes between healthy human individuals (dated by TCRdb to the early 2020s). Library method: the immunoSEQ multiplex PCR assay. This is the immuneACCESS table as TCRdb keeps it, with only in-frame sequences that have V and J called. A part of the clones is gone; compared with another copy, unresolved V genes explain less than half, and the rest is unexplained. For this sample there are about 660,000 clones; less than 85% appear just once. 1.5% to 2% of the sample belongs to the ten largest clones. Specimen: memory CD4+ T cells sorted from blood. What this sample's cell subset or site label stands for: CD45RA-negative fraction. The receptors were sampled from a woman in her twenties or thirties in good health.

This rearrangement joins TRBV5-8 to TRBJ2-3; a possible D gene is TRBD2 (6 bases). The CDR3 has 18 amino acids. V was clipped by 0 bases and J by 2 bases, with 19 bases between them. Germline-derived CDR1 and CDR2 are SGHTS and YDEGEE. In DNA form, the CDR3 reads TGTGCCAGCAGCTTGGGACTAGGAGCCCCCGTCGCCACAGATACGCAGTATTTT. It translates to CASSLGLGAPVATDTQYF.

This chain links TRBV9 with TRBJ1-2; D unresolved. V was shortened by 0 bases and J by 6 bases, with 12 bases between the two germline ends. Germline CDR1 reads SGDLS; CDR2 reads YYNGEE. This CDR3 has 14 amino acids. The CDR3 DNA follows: TGTGCCAGCAGCGTAGCGGGGTTATCTGATGGCTACACCTTC. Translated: CASSVAGLSDGYTF.

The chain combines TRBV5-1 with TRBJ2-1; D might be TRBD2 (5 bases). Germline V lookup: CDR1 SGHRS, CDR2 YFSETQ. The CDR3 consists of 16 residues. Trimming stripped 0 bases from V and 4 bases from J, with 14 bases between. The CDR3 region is CASSLAPSGRYNEQFF. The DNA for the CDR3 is TGCGCCAGCAGCTTGGCTCCCAGCGGTCGGTACAATGAGCAGTTCTTC.

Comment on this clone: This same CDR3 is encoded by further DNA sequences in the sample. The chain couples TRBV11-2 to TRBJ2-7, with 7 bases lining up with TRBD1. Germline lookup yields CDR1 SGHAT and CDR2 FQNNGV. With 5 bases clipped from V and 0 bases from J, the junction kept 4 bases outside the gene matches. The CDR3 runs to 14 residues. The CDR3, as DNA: TGTGCCAGCAGCCCACGACAGGGCTCCTACGAGCAGTACTTC. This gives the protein CASSPRQGSYEQYF.